The clone carrying this T cell receptor beta chain was observed a handful of times. What it binds is not known. Unique molecular identifiers tagged the TCR beta cDNA libraries. MiXCR was run by TCRdb on the PCR reads, yielding one entry per CDR3 protein. Of some 690,000 distinct CDR3 sequences listed, more than 50% are singletons. V was clipped by 1 base and J by 5 bases; unmatched bases: 6. The germline V gene encodes CDR1 SQVTM and CDR2 ANQGSEA. This CDR3 is 14 amino acids long. The data originate from a study of post-analysis software for immune sequencing data. Study outcomes and limitations: Four or five TRBV segments, TRBV5-6, TRBV5-1 and TRBV20-1 among them, were found more frequent in patients than controls.

The receptor's source is a girl aged 2 to 9 with multiple sclerosis. The chain couples TRBV29-1 to TRBJ2-7; 9 bases align to TRBD1. Source material: blood. CDR3 in DNA: TGCAGCGTTGAAGCGGCCGGGACAGGGAACGAGCAGTACTTC. Residues: CSVEAAGTGNEQYF.